Each of the 17 T cell receptor beta chains below was sequenced from the same sample in a study of blood T cells in healthy people across ages. A second PCR, run for 7 to 11 cycles, used a sample-barcoded 5' primer plus a J-beta primer mix. From the 5' RACE reads, TCRdb called clonotypes with MiXCR, one entry per CDR3 protein. This sample carries hundreds of thousands of distinct CDR3 sequences, 20% to 25% of them seen once, and the ten largest clones take 3.5% to 4%. Sequenced sample: blood. The receptors originated from a man aged 65 to 85 in good health.

About this clonotype: A junction end diverges from the germline sequence, so it may reflect a read error. The chain links TRBV7-8 to TRBJ2-1; D is ambiguous. The length of the CDR3 is 13 residues. Germline loops: CDR1 SGHVS, CDR2 FQNEAQ. The CDR3 sequence: CASVDVSCNEQLF. For the CDR3, the DNA is TGTGCCAGCGTGGACGTCTCCTGCAATGAGCAGCTCTTC. Using reference TRBV7-8 and TRBJ2-1 for the parts outside the CDR3, the full variable domain is GAGVSQSPRYKVAKRGQDVALRCDPISGHVSLFWYQQALGQGPEFLTYFQNEAQLDKSGLPSDRFFAERPEGSVSTLKIQRTQQEDSAVYLCASVDVSCNEQLFGPGTRLTVL.

The chain has TRBV28 and TRBJ2-7, with D perhaps matching TRBD1 (6 bases). The CDR3 is 15 residues long. V was trimmed by 3 bases and J by 5 bases, leaving 17 bases between them. CDR1 MDHEN and CDR2 SYDVKM come from the germline V gene. The CDR3 DNA reads as TGTGCCAGCAGTTTTGGAGACAGGTTCGCTCACGAGCAGTACTTC. It specifies CASSFGDRFAHEQYF.

The CDR3 sequence: CASSFGLAETRSYNEQFF. CDR3 DNA sequence: TGTGCCAGCAGCTTTGGGCTAGCGGAGACACGCTCCTACAATGAGCAGTTCTTC. The rearrangement links TRBV7-6 to TRBJ2-1; 7 positions agree with TRBD2. V shed 3 bases, J shed 0 bases, and the junction held 11 bases outside the gene matches. CDR3 length: 18 amino acids. The V gene's germline CDR1 is SGHVS and CDR2 FNYEAQ.

The table lists this clonotype with a few counts. The rearrangement joins TRBV6-5 to TRBJ2-7; 8 positions match TRBD2. V was clipped by 0 bases and J by 7 bases; unmatched bases: 5. Germline V gene lookup returns CDR1 MNHEY and CDR2 SVGAGI. This CDR3 is built from 14 residues. Here the CDR3 reads CASSYSAGGGEQYF. In DNA form, the CDR3 reads TGTGCCAGCAGTTACTCTGCGGGAGGAGGAGAGCAGTACTTC.

There are a few counts of this clonotype. Sequence at one end of the junction differs from germline and may be a read error. The J gene is TRBJ1-4, the V gene TRBV5-1; 8 bases line up with TRBD1. Germline V gives CDR1 SGHRS, CDR2 YFSETQ. CDR3 length equals 14 residues. This CDR3 reads CTSSWGQANEKLFF. The CDR3 nucleotides are TGCACCAGCAGCTGGGGACAGGCTAATGAAAAACTGTTTTTT.

The DNA for the CDR3 is TGTGCCAGCAGCCAAGGGCCAAGCCCGAATGAAAAACTGTTTTTT. This translates into CASSQGPSPNEKLFF. The chain links TRBV3-1 to TRBJ1-4, with D unresolved. Per germline, CDR1 LGHDT and CDR2 YNNKEL (reference sequence). V lost 1 base to trimming and J lost 5 bases, with 11 bases between them. The CDR3 consists of 15 residues.

The DNA for the CDR3 is TGTGCTAGTGGTTTGTATGTAGCGGGAGAGGAGACCCAGTACTTC. It encodes CASGLYVAGEETQYF. This chain joins TRBV12-5 and TRBJ2-5; 9 nucleotides line up with TRBD2. The CDR3 runs to 15 residues. V shed 2 bases, J shed 5 bases, and the junction held 6 bases outside the gene matches. Germline CDR1 reads LGHNT; CDR2 reads FRNRAP.

This clonotype has only a few counts. V is TRBV2 and J is TRBJ2-2; D is possibly TRBD2 (6 bases). Trimming shortened V by 6 bases and J by 3 bases, and 14 bases separated the two germline ends. The CDR3 contains 15 residues. Germline CDR1 SNHLY, CDR2 FYNNEI. CDR3 nucleotide sequence: TGTGCCAGCAGGAATGGGCCGGGAGACACCGGGGAGCTGTTTTTT. This translates into CASRNGPGDTGELFF.

This clonotype has only a few counts. The rearrangement links TRBV10-3 to TRBJ2-2, with D tentatively TRBD1 (5 bases). The germline V and J ends were trimmed by 5 bases and 2 bases, with 9 bases remaining between them. This CDR3 spans 14 amino acids. CDR1 is ENHRY and CDR2 is SYGVKD in the germline V gene. CDR3 in amino acids: CAISQDTNTGELFF. CDR3 DNA sequence: TGTGCCATCAGTCAGGACACAAACACCGGGGAGCTGTTTTTT.

The sample holds a few counts of this clonotype. The V and J genes are TRBV3-1 and TRBJ2-5, with D unclear. The germline V gene has CDR1 LGHDT and CDR2 YNNKEL (reference sequence). The CDR3 sequence is 14 residues long. Trimming took off 8 bases at V and 2 bases at J, with 15 bases between the two ends. CDR3 DNA: TGTGCCAGCCCCTCCAGAGCAGGACAAGAGACCCAGTACTTC. Encoded protein: CASPSRAGQETQYF.

V gene TRBV20-1 combines with J gene TRBJ2-1, with no clear D. This CDR3 spans 11 amino acids. Per germline, CDR1 DFQATT and CDR2 SNEGSKA (reference sequence). V lost 3 bases and J lost 8, with 8 bases in between. CDR3 sequence: CSASAVHEQFF. The CDR3 region has the DNA TGCAGTGCTAGCGCCGTGCATGAGCAGTTCTTC.

CDR3 sequence: CASSFDSWEQYF. The CDR3 DNA sequence: TGTGCCAGCAGCTTTGACTCCTGGGAGCAGTACTTC. The chain employs TRBV7-2 and TRBJ2-7; D is unclear. V lost 3 bases and J 7 bases, leaving 10 bases between the germline ends. The CDR3 runs 12 residues. The germline CDR1 and CDR2 sequences are SGHTA and FQGNSA.

The chain joins TRBV7-2 to TRBJ2-5; D not resolved. Germline CDR1 reads SGHTA; CDR2 reads FQGNSA. Trimming removed 2 bases from V and 11 bases from J, with 12 bases in between. This CDR3 has 12 amino acids. CDR3 loop: CASSLRTYVQYF. The CDR3 bases are TGTGCCAGCAGCTTACGAACGTACGTGCAGTACTTC.

There are many counts of this clonotype. For the CDR3, the DNA is TGTGCCAGCACCTTACTAGCGGGGTCCTACAATGAGCAGTTCTTC. Its protein product is CASTLLAGSYNEQFF. The rearrangement uses TRBV6-2 or TRBV6-3 and TRBJ2-1; TRBD2 matches at 10 bases. Unmatched junction bases numbered 4, after V lost 7 bases and J lost 1 base. The CDR3 totals 15 residues. In germline, CDR1 is MNHEY, CDR2 SVGEGT.

CDR3: CSYFDGSSEAFF. CDR3 nucleotide sequence: TGCAGCTATTTCGACGGGTCTTCTGAAGCTTTCTTT. This chain connects TRBV29-1 to TRBJ1-1; D is unclear. The CDR3 is made up of 12 amino acids. Trimming stripped 8 bases from V and 6 bases from J, with 16 bases between. Germline V gene sequence: CDR1 SQVTM, CDR2 ANQGSEA.

This chain joins TRBV5-1 and TRBJ1-1; 7 nucleotides match TRBD1. Germline V lookup: CDR1 SGHRS, CDR2 YFSETQ. V lost 1 base, J lost 0 bases, and 6 bases stayed unmatched. This CDR3 contains 16 residues. The CDR3 coding sequence is TGCGCCAGCAGCTTGTTCCAGGGGGGACTGAACACTGAAGCTTTCTTT. Its protein is CASSLFQGGLNTEAFF. The full variable domain, rest sourced from reference TRBV5-1 and TRBJ1-1, is KAGVTQTPRYLIKTRGQQVTLSCSPISGHRSVSWYQQTPGQGLQFLFEYFSETQRNKGNFPGRFSGRQFSNSRSEMNVSTLELGDSALYLCASSLFQGGLNTEAFFGQGTRLTVV.

The V gene is TRBV12-5, the J gene TRBJ2-5; D is possibly TRBD2 (5 bases). The end of the DNA fits TRBJ2-1 better, so the J call may be wrong. The V gene's germline CDR1 is LGHNT and CDR2 FRNRAP. CDR3 length equals 13 residues. CDR3 sequence reads: CASGLSGIHEQFF. CDR3 sequence (DNA): TGTGCTAGTGGTTTGTCGGGGATCCATGAGCAGTTCTTC.